This T cell receptor (beta chain) was retrieved from a study of T cell responses to AZD1222 COVID-19 vaccine. Using immunoSEQ multiplex PCR, the repertoire was profiled, and TCRdb retains in-frame clones only, with some absent. The sample has 93,000 or so clones; about nine tenths are singletons. CDR1 is KGHSH, CDR2 LQKENI, per germline. Deletions cut 3 bases from V and 3 bases from J, with 6 bases between. The CDR3 contains 12 residues. The clonotype comes from an adult in good health. The J gene is TRBJ2-7, the V gene TRBV18, with TRBD1 as a possible D gene (6 bases). Sequences were derived from peripheral blood, sampled on day 0 of AZD1222 vaccination. The CDR3 coding sequence is TGTGCCAGCTCACCGGACAGCTACGAGCAGTACTTC. Translated: CASSPDSYEQYF.